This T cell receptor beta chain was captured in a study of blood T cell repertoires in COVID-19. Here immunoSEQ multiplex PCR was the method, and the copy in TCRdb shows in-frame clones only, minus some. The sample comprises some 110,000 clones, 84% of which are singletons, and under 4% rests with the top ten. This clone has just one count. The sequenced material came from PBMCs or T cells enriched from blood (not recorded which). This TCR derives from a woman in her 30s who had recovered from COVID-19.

In DNA form, the CDR3 reads TGTGCCAGCAGTTACTCCTGGCCGGGACAGGGGACCTACGAGCAGTACTTC. Protein: CASSYSWPGQGTYEQYF. The chain has TRBV6-2 or TRBV6-3 and TRBJ2-7, with TRBD1 matching 10 bases. Germline trimming cut 0 bases from V and 2 bases from J; bases unmatched to any gene: 7. This CDR3 is built from 17 residues. The V gene's germline CDR1 is MNHEY and CDR2 SVGEGT.